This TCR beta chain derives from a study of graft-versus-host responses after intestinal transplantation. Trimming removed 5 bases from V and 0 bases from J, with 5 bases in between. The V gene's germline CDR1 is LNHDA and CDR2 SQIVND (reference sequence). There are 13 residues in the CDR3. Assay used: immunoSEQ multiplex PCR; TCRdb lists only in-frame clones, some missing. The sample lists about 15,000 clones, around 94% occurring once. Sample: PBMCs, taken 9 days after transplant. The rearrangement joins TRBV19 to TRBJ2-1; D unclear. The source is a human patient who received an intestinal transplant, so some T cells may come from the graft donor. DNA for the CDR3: TGTGCCAGTAGTCTTAGCTCCTACAATGAGCAGTTCTTC. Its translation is CASSLSSYNEQFF.